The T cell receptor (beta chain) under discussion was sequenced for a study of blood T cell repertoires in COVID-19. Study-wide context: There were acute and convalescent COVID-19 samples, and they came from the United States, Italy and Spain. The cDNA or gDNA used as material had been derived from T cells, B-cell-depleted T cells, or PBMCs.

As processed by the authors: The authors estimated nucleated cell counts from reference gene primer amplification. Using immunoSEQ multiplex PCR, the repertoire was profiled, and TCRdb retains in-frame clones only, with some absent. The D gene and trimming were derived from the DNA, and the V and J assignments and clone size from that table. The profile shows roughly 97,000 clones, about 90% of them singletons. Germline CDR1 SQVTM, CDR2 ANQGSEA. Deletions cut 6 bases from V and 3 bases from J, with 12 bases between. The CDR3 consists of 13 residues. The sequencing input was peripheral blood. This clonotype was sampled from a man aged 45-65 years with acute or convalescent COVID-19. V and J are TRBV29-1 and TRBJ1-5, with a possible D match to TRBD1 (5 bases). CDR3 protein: CSVKEQVNQPQHF. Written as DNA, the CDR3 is TGCAGCGTGAAAGAACAGGTCAATCAGCCCCAGCATTTT.